Listed below are T cell receptor beta chains from one sample, sequenced in a study of blood T cell repertoires in COVID-19. TCRdb's copy holds only in-frame clones and misses some; the assay was immunoSEQ multiplex PCR. This sample has 60,000 to 85,000 clones; 70% to 75% occur once, and the top ten carry under 25%. The specimen was peripheral blood. The receptors shown here come from a man in his 70s with acute or convalescent COVID-19. The CDR3 runs from the conserved cysteine through the conserved F or W. The order of the fields is J gene, D gene, clone size, V gene, CDR3 protein, CDR3 DNA. D genes are given only for firm matches. The size entry is marked missing in some rows and otherwise reads once, few, many or a size class.

j_call: TRBJ1-6; d_call: -; clone_size: -; v_call: TRBV4-3; cdr3_aa: CASSQETESSYNSPLHF; cdr3_nt: TGCGCCAGCAGCCAAGAGACAGAAAGCTCCTATAATTCACCCCTCCACTTT
j_call: TRBJ2-7; d_call: -; clone_size: -; v_call: TRBV11-2; cdr3_aa: CASSRPGLIPYEQYF; cdr3_nt: TGTGCCAGCAGTCGTCCGGGACTTATCCCCTACGAGCAGTACTTC
j_call: TRBJ1-3; d_call: -; clone_size: -; v_call: TRBV7-2; cdr3_aa: CASSPGSTKSSGNTIYF; cdr3_nt: TGTGCCAGCAGCCCCGGGTCTACCAAATCCTCTGGAAACACCATATATTTT
j_call: TRBJ2-3; d_call: TRBD2; clone_size: -; v_call: TRBV28; cdr3_aa: CSGGAGGTDTQYF; cdr3_nt: TGTTCGGGCGGAGCGGGAGGCACAGATACGCAGTATTTT
j_call: TRBJ2-1; d_call: -; clone_size: once; v_call: TRBV5-1; cdr3_aa: CASSLEGGAREQFF; cdr3_nt: TGCGCCAGCAGCTTGGAAGGGGGGGCTAGGGAGCAGTTCTTC
j_call: TRBJ2-5; d_call: TRBD1; clone_size: -; v_call: TRBV24-1; cdr3_aa: CATSDLTGGAGETQYF; cdr3_nt: TGTGCCACCAGTGATTTGACAGGGGGCGCCGGGGAGACCCAGTACTTC
j_call: TRBJ1-6; d_call: TRBD1; clone_size: -; v_call: TRBV7-9; cdr3_aa: CASSSGTGAYNSPLHF; cdr3_nt: TGTGCCAGCAGTTCTGGGACAGGGGCCTATAATTCACCCCTCCACTTT
j_call: TRBJ1-6; d_call: TRBD1; clone_size: once; v_call: TRBV25-1; cdr3_aa: CASSIGTGSSPLHF; cdr3_nt: TGTGCCAGCAGTATCGGGACAGGGTCCTCACCCCTCCACTTT
j_call: TRBJ2-5; d_call: -; clone_size: -; v_call: TRBV6-5; cdr3_aa: CASSLLWGPQETQYF; cdr3_nt: TGTGCCAGCAGTTTGCTATGGGGGCCCCAAGAGACCCAGTACTTC
j_call: TRBJ1-1; d_call: -; clone_size: -; v_call: TRBV27; cdr3_aa: CASSLGRGTEAFF; cdr3_nt: TGTGCCAGCAGTTTAGGGAGGGGGACTGAAGCTTTCTTT
j_call: TRBJ1-1; d_call: -; clone_size: once; v_call: TRBV6-2/TRBV6-3; cdr3_aa: CASSYLMYTEAFF; cdr3_nt: TGTGCCAGCAGTTACTTAATGTACACTGAAGCTTTCTTT
j_call: TRBJ1-2; d_call: -; clone_size: -; v_call: TRBV10-3; cdr3_aa: CAISEGLQDGYTF; cdr3_nt: TGTGCCATCAGTGAGGGATTACAGGATGGCTACACCTTC
j_call: TRBJ2-4; d_call: TRBD1; clone_size: -; v_call: TRBV5-1; cdr3_aa: CASSLGQGDFQYF; cdr3_nt: TGCGCCAGCAGCTTGGGACAGGGCGATTTTCAGTACTTC
j_call: TRBJ2-7; d_call: TRBD1; clone_size: -; v_call: TRBV18; cdr3_aa: CASSQANRGLYEQYF; cdr3_nt: TGTGCCAGCTCACAGGCCAACAGGGGGCTCTACGAGCAGTACTTC
j_call: TRBJ1-5; d_call: -; clone_size: -; v_call: TRBV1; cdr3_aa: CTSSQDVQETNQPQHF; cdr3_nt: TGCACCAGCAGCCAGGATGTACAGGAGACTAATCAGCCCCAGCATTTT
j_call: TRBJ1-1; d_call: -; clone_size: few; v_call: TRBV28; cdr3_aa: CASSFRGYTEAFF; cdr3_nt: TGTGCCAGCAGTTTCAGGGGATACACTGAAGCTTTCTTT
j_call: TRBJ2-7; d_call: -; clone_size: few; v_call: TRBV10-3; cdr3_aa: CAISESRENEQYF; cdr3_nt: TGTGCCATCAGTGAGTCGAGAGAGAACGAGCAGTACTTC
j_call: TRBJ1-2; d_call: -; clone_size: -; v_call: TRBV15; cdr3_aa: CATSRIDSLQFGYTF; cdr3_nt: TGTGCCACCAGCAGAATCGACAGCCTCCAATTCGGCTACACCTTC
j_call: TRBJ2-3; d_call: -; clone_size: -; v_call: TRBV14; cdr3_aa: CASSQDNSPVAQYF; cdr3_nt: TGTGCCAGCAGCCAAGATAACAGTCCCGTGGCGCAGTATTTT
j_call: TRBJ2-5; d_call: -; clone_size: -; v_call: TRBV24-1; cdr3_aa: CATSDNQGTSEQETQYF; cdr3_nt: TGTGCCACCAGTGATAACCAAGGAACCAGCGAGCAAGAGACCCAGTACTTC
j_call: TRBJ2-7; d_call: TRBD1; clone_size: -; v_call: TRBV7-2; cdr3_aa: CASSLAGGGYEQYF; cdr3_nt: TGTGCCAGCAGCTTAGCAGGGGGCGGTTACGAGCAGTACTTC
j_call: TRBJ2-3; d_call: -; clone_size: once; v_call: TRBV21-1; cdr3_aa: CASSILAGVVTDTQYF; cdr3_nt: TGTGCCAGCAGCATCCTGGCAGGGGTTGTCACAGATACGCAGTATTTT
j_call: TRBJ2-1; d_call: TRBD2; clone_size: -; v_call: TRBV11-3; cdr3_aa: CASSGAGGDEQFF; cdr3_nt: TGTGCCAGCAGCGGGGCGGGAGGGGATGAGCAGTTCTTC